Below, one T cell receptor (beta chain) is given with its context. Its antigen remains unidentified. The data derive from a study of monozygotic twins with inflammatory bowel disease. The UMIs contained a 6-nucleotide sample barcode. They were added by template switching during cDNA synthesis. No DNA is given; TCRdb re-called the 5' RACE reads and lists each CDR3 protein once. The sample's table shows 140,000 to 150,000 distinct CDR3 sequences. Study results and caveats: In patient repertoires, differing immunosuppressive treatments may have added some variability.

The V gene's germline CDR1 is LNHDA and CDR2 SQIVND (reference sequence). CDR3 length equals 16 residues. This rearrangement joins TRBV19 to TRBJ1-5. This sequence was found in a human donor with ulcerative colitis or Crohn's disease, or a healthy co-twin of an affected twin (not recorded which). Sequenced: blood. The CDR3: CASSIVAGSSNQPQHF.